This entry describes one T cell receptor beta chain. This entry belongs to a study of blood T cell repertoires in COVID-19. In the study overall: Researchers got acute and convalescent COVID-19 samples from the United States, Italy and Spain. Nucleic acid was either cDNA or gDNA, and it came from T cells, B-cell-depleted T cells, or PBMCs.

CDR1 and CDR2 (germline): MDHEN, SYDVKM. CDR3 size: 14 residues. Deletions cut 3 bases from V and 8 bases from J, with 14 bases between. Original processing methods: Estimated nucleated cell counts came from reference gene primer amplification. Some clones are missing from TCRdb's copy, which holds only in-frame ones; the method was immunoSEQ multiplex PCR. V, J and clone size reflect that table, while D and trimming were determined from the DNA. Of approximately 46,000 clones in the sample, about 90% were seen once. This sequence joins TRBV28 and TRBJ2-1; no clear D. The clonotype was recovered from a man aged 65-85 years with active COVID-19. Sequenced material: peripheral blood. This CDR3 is CASSLPSLRDEQFF. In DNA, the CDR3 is TGTGCCAGCAGTTTGCCGTCGCTCCGGGATGAGCAGTTCTTC.